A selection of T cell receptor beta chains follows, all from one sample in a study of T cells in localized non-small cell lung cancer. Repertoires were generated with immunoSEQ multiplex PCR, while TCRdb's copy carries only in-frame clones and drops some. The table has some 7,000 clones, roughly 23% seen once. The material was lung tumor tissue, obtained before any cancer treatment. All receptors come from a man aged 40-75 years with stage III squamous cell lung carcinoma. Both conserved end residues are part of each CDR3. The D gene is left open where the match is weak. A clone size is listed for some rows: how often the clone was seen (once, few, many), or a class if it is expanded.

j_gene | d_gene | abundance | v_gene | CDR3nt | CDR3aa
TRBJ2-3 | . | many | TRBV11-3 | TGTGCCAGCAGCTTAGAGGGGGGACTCGGCACAGATACGCAGTATTTT | CASSLEGGLGTDTQYF
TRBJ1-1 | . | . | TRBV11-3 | TGTGCCAGCAGCTTGCAGGGCGCGAACACTGAAGCTTTCTTT | CASSLQGANTEAFF
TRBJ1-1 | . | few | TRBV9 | TGTGCCAGCAGCGTGGGACCGACACACACTGAAGCTTTCTTT | CASSVGPTHTEAFF
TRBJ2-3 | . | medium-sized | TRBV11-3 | TGTGCCAGCAGCTTATACTGGGCGGTGGGGGGGGCCGAGACAGATACGCAGTATTTT | CASSLYWAVGGAETDTQYF
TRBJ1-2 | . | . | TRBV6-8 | TGTGCCAGCAGTTACTCGCTGGGGGCGCGGGGCTACACCTTC | CASSYSLGARGYTF
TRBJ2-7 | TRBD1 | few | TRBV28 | TGTGCCAGCGGCCTTAATTTACGGGACAGGGGCCACGAGCAGTACTTC | CASGLNLRDRGHEQYF
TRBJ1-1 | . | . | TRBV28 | TGTGCCAGCAGATTAATGAACACTGAAGCTTTCTTT | CASRLMNTEAFF
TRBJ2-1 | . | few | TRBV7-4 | TGTGCCAGCAGCTTAAAAGGGGCCGATGAGCAGTTCTTC | CASSLKGADEQFF
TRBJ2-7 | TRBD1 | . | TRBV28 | TGTGCCAGCCGACAGGGGCGGCTCTACGAGCAGTACTTC | CASRQGRLYEQYF
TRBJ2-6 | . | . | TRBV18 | TGTGCCAGCTCACGAGAGATATCTGGGGCCAACGTCCTGACTTTC | CASSREISGANVLTF
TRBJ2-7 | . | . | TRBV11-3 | TGTGCCAGCAGCTTAGTTGGGGTCAGGGGCTACGAGCAGTACTTC | CASSLVGVRGYEQYF
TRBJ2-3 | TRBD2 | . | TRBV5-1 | TGCGCCAGCAGCTTGGTAGCGGGGGGACGAGATACGCAGTATTTT | CASSLVAGGRDTQYF
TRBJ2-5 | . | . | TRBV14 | TGTGCCAGCAGCCAAGAATCAGCGGCTCAAGAGACCCAGTACTTC | CASSQESAAQETQYF
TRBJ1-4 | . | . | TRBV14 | TGTGCCAGCAGCCGAGAGTTACTTGGGGCTAATGAAAAACTGTTTTTT | CASSRELLGANEKLFF
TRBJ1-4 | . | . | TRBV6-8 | TGTGCCAGCAGTCTACAGGGCTCTAATGAAAAACTGTTTTTT | CASSLQGSNEKLFF
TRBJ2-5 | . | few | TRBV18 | TGTGCCAGCTCACCAATCGGCACTCCAGAGACCCAGTACTTC | CASSPIGTPETQYF
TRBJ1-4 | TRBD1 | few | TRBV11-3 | TGTGCCAGCAGCATGCCCAGGACAGGGGGCGAAGAAAAACTGTTTTTT | CASSMPRTGGEEKLFF
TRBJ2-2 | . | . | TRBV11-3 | TGTGCCAGCAGCTTCGGCAACGGACTGAACACCGGGGAGCTGTTTTTT | CASSFGNGLNTGELFF
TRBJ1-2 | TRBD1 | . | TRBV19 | TGTGCCAGTAGTACCCCCGGACAGGGGGCGAGTGGCTACACCTTC | CASSTPGQGASGYTF
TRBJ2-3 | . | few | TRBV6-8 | TGTGCCATCGTCGAAGTATTAGAGACAGATACGCAGTATTTT | CAIVEVLETDTQYF
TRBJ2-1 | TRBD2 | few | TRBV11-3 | TGTGCCAGCAGCCCTCGGGGGGACCACAATGAGCAGTTCTTC | CASSPRGDHNEQFF
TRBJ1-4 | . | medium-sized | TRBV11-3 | TGTGCCAGCAGCTTAGATGGGATAGCAACTAATGAAAAACTGTTTTTT | CASSLDGIATNEKLFF
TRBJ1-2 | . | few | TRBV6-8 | TGTGCCAGCAGTTACTTCGGGCAGGGAAATGGCTACACCTTC | CASSYFGQGNGYTF